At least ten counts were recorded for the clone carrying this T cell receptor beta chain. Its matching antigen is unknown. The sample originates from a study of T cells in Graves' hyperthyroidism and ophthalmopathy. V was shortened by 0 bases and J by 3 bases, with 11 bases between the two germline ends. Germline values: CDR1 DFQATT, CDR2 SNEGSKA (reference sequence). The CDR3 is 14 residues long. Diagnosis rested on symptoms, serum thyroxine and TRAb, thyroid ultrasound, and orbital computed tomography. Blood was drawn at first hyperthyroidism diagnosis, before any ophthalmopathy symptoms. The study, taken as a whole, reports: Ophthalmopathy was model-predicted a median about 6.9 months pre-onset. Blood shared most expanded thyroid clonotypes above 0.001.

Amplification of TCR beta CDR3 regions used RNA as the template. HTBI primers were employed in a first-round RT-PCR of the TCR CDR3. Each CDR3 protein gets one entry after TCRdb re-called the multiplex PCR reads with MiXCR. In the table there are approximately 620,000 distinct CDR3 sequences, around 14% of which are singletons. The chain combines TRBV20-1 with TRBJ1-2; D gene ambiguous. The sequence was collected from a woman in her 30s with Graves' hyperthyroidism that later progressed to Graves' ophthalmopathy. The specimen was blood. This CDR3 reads CSARDQGRDYGYTF. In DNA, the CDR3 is TGCAGTGCTAGAGACCAAGGGAGGGACTATGGCTACACCTTC.